Listed below are T cell receptor beta chains from one sample, sequenced in a study of blood T cell repertoires in COVID-19. TCRdb keeps only in-frame clones here, not all; method: immunoSEQ multiplex PCR. The data contain 150,000 to 250,000 clones, 70% to 85% of them seen just once; the ten biggest clones take up 6.9%. Specimen: peripheral blood. The source of these receptors is a human donor with acute or convalescent COVID-19. The donor label of this sample is uncertain. Each CDR3 is given with its conserved first and last residue.

J gene: TRBJ1-1
V gene: TRBV2
CDR3 protein: CASKQINTEAFF

J gene: TRBJ2-3
V gene: TRBV7-6
CDR3 protein: CASSPSGTDTQYF

J gene: TRBJ2-3
V gene: TRBV30
CDR3 protein: CAWSSGTADTQYF

J gene: TRBJ1-5
V gene: TRBV18
CDR3 protein: CASSPWGGGNQPQHF

J gene: TRBJ2-7
V gene: TRBV18
CDR3 protein: CASSPPGTVYEQYF

J gene: TRBJ2-5
V gene: TRBV19
CDR3 protein: CASRPTSGKETQYF

J gene: TRBJ2-7
V gene: TRBV12-5
CDR3 protein: CASGLVPRRARSYEQYF

J gene: TRBJ2-7
V gene: TRBV19
CDR3 protein: CASSIGRGFGEQYF

J gene: TRBJ1-1
V gene: TRBV3-1/TRBV3-2
CDR3 protein: CASSPGQANTEAFF

J gene: TRBJ1-2
V gene: TRBV6-1
CDR3 protein: CASSEGQGAYGYTF

J gene: TRBJ2-1
V gene: TRBV18
CDR3 protein: CASLPGLNNEQFF

J gene: TRBJ2-1
V gene: TRBV7-3
CDR3 protein: CASSLVAGINNEQFF

J gene: TRBJ2-2
V gene: TRBV10-3
CDR3 protein: CAISGTSPNTGELFF

J gene: TRBJ2-7
V gene: TRBV18
CDR3 protein: CASSTQSGYRLASPYEQYF

J gene: TRBJ2-5
V gene: TRBV5-1
CDR3 protein: CASSLGNLRGPQETQYF